This T cell receptor beta chain was captured in a study of vaccination effects on CD4 cells after COVID-19. Across the study: Sample donation by two convalescent patients took place 16 days and one week before vaccination.

Some clones are missing from TCRdb's copy, which holds only in-frame ones; the method was immunoSEQ multiplex PCR. The table records 70,000 or so clones, around 72% of them present only once. The study, taken as a whole, reports: Whether induced by infection or by vaccine, clones showed marked clonal contraction late after vaccination.

CDR1 is LGHDT, CDR2 YNNKEL, per germline (reference sequence). This CDR3 region has 16 residues. V was trimmed by 1 base and J by 5 bases, leaving 15 bases between them. Before any sequencing was done, the ViraFEST assay used viral peptide pools to expand antigen-specific CD4+ T cells. Cells that had been cultured for 10 days were the source of isolated CD4+ T cells. The person had PCR-confirmed SARS-CoV-2 infection between March and December 2020. Wells containing 1.5 million to 2.5 million PBMC each were cultured with 10 IU/ml IL-2 and approximately 10 ug/ml peptides. Note on this clone: Its antigen is not identified.

The chain joins TRBV3-1 (or the pseudogene TRBV3-2) to TRBJ2-4; D is perhaps TRBD1 (7 bases). This specimen was CD4+ T cells from PBMCs cultured with HIV peptides, taken before COVID-19 vaccination. The subset was: HIV-1 Nef peptide pool negative control/reference culture. The clonotype was recovered from a human donor who had a prior SARS-CoV-2 infection. CDR3 DNA sequence: TGTGCCAGCAGCCAAGGGAGGGCCGGGACAGAAAACATTCAGTACTTC. Encoded protein: CASSQGRAGTENIQYF.